This T cell receptor beta chain appears in the sequencing data of a study of T cell repertoires in cytomegalovirus infection. Germline V gene sequence: CDR1 SGHVS, CDR2 FQNEAQ. The V gene end was trimmed by 5 bases and the J gene end by 5 bases; junction bases not matched to a gene: 7. This CDR3 is built from 15 residues. TCRdb called the reads again in MiXCR, with one record for every CDR3 protein. Here the sample spans 100,000 to 150,000 distinct CDR3 sequences, 8.8% being singletons. This clonotype was found many times. The chain links TRBV7-8 to TRBJ1-1, with 11 bases lining up with TRBD1. The sequence derives from a human donor in good health (CMV status not recorded). Some clones in this sample may be carry-over from other donors' samples. The specimen was PBMCs. CDR3 bases: TGTGCCAGCAGCCCTAGGACAGGGGGCGAAACTGAAGCTTTCTTT. This gives the protein CASSPRTGGETEAFF. Variable domain in full (rest from reference TRBV7-8 and TRBJ1-1): GAGVSQSPRYKVAKRGQDVALRCDPISGHVSLFWYQQALGQGPEFLTYFQNEAQLDKSGLPSDRFFAERPEGSVSTLKIQRTQQEDSAVYLCASSPRTGGETEAFFGQGTRLTVV.